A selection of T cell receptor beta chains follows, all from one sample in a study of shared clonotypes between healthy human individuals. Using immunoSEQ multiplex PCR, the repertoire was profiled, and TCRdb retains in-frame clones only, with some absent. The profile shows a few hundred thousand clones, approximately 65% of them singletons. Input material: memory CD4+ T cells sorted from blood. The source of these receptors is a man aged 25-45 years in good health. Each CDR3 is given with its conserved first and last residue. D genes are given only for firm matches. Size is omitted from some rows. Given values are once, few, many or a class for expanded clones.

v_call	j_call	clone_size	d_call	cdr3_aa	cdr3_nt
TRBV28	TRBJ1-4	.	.	CASSDNEKLFF	TGTGCCAGCAGCGATAATGAAAAACTGTTTTTT
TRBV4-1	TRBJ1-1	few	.	CASSLGEFTEAFF	TGCGCCAGCAGCTTGGGGGAGTTCACTGAAGCTTTCTTT
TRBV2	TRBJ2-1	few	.	CASGAYNEQFF	TGTGCCAGCGGGGCTTACAATGAGCAGTTCTTC
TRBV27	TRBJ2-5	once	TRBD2	CASRPITSADRRVSQYF	TGTGCCAGCAGACCGATAACTAGCGCAGACAGAAGAGTGTCTCAGTACTTC
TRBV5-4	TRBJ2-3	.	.	CASSLGGTRPDTQYF	TGTGCCAGCAGCTTGGGGGGAACTCGCCCAGATACGCAGTATTTT
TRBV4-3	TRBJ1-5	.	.	CASSQDMAQPQHF	TGCGCCAGCAGCCAAGATATGGCTCAGCCCCAGCATTTT
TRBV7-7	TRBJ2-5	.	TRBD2	CASSGTSGSGETQYF	TGTGCCAGCAGCGGGACTAGCGGGAGCGGAGAGACCCAGTACTTC
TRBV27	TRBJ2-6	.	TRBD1	CASSPNGQGYGANVLTF	TGTGCCAGCAGTCCAAACGGACAGGGTTATGGGGCCAACGTCCTGACTTTC
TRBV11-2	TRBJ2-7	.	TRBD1	CASSSWGQGAYEQYF	TGTGCCAGCAGTTCCTGGGGACAGGGGGCCTACGAGCAGTACTTC
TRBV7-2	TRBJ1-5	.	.	CASSLAATGIQPQHF	TGTGCCAGCAGCTTAGCAGCGACAGGTATTCAGCCCCAGCATTTT
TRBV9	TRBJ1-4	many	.	CASSAGIRGGSEKLFF	TGTGCCAGCAGCGCAGGGATAAGGGGGGGAAGCGAAAAACTGTTTTTT
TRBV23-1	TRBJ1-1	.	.	CASSQCRWVRTEAFF	TGCGCCAGCAGTCAATGCAGATGGGTCCGGACTGAAGCTTTCTTT
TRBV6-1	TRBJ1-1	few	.	CASTRLPQAFF	TGTGCCAGTACCCGACTGCCCCAAGCTTTCTTT
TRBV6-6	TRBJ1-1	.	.	CASTQGGRTEAFF	TGTGCCAGCACCCAGGGAGGGCGGACTGAAGCTTTCTTT
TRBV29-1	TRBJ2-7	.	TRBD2	CSVGEGASEQYF	TGCAGCGTGGGGGAGGGTGCCAGCGAGCAGTACTTC
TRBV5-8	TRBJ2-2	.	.	CASSFFVGAGTGELFF	TGTGCCAGCAGCTTCTTCGTAGGGGCAGGGACCGGGGAGCTGTTTTTT
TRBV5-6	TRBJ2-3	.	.	CASSLEGGVGTDTQYF	TGTGCCAGCAGCTTAGAGGGGGGTGTGGGCACAGATACGCAGTATTTT
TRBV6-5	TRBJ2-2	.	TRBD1	CASRQGVTGELFF	TGTGCCAGCAGGCAGGGGGTAACCGGGGAGCTGTTTTTT
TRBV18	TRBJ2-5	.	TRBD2	CASSPAGTSAQETQYF	TGTGCCAGCTCACCAGCCGGGACTAGCGCCCAAGAGACCCAGTACTTC
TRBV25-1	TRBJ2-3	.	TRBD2	CASSGGRNSQDTQYF	TGTGCCAGCAGTGGCGGGAGAAACAGCCAAGATACGCAGTATTTT
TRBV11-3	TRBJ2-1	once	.	CASSLDHGGRKYNEQFF	TGTGCCAGCAGCTTAGATCACGGGGGGCGGAAGTACAATGAGCAGTTCTTC
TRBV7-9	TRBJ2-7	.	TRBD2	CASRAGGTYEQYF	TGTGCCAGCAGGGCGGGAGGCACCTACGAGCAGTACTTC
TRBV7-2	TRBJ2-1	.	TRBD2	CASSPSGWEGHNEQFF	TGTGCCAGCAGCCCAAGTGGGTGGGAGGGCCACAATGAGCAGTTCTTC
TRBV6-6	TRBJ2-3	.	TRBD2	CASRLLAGGGTDTQYF	TGTGCCAGCAGACTTCTAGCGGGAGGGGGGACAGATACGCAGTATTTT
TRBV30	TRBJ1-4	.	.	CARTTANEKLFF	TGTGCCCGAACGACGGCGAATGAAAAACTGTTTTTT
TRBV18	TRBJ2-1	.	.	CASSPGTARGEQFF	TGTGCCAGCTCACCCGGGACTGCTCGGGGGGAGCAGTTCTTC
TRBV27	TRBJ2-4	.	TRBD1	CASTTTGRGQQYF	TGTGCCAGCACTACGACAGGGAGAGGGCAACAGTACTTC
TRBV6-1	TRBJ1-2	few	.	CASSPLQGNYGYTF	TGTGCCAGCAGTCCCTTACAGGGAAACTATGGCTACACCTTC
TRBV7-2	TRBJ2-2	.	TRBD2	CASSRAAGVTGELFF	TGTGCCAGCAGCCGAGCGGCGGGAGTGACCGGGGAGCTGTTTTTT
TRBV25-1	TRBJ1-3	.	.	CASTGNSGNTIYF	TGTGCCAGCACAGGGAACTCTGGAAACACCATATATTTT
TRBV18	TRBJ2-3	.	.	CASSPLNTGTGTDTQYF	TGTGCCAGCTCACCACTGAATACGGGAACGGGAACAGATACGCAGTATTTT
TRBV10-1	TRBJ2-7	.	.	CASSESSQANSYEQYF	TGCGCCAGCAGTGAGTCGAGCCAGGCCAACTCCTACGAGCAGTACTTC
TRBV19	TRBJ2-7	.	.	CASSITHGGGTISYEQYF	TGTGCCAGTAGTATCACCCACGGAGGTGGGACAATATCCTACGAGCAGTACTTC
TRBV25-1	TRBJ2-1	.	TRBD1	CASLGQGDPNEQFF	TGTGCCAGCCTCGGACAGGGGGACCCGAATGAGCAGTTCTTC
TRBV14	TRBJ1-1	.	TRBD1	CASSQIKGALNTEAFF	TGTGCCAGCAGCCAAATTAAGGGGGCCTTGAACACTGAAGCTTTCTTT
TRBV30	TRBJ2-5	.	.	CAWSPSQETQYF	TGTGCCTGGAGTCCTAGCCAAGAGACCCAGTACTTC
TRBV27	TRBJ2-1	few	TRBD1	CASRIRTGFGNEQFF	TGTGCCAGCAGGATAAGGACAGGGTTTGGCAATGAGCAGTTCTTC
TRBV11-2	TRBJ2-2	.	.	CASSLSGAAGELFF	TGTGCCAGCAGCTTATCAGGGGCGGCCGGGGAGCTGTTTTTT
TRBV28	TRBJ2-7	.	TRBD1	CASSAPTGQYEQYF	TGTGCCAGCAGTGCGCCCACGGGACAGTACGAGCAGTACTTC
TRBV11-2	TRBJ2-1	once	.	CASSSLWANEQFF	TGTGCCAGCAGCTCGCTTTGGGCCAATGAGCAGTTCTTC
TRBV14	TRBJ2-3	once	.	CASSHNAGFFTDTQYF	TGTGCCAGCAGCCACAACGCGGGGTTTTTTACAGATACGCAGTATTTT
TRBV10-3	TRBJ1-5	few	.	CASGPEGSNQPQHF	TGTGCCAGTGGACCGGAGGGGAGCAATCAGCCCCAGCATTTT
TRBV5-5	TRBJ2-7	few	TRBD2	CASSSSSGSYYEQYF	TGTGCCAGCAGCTCTTCTAGCGGGAGTTACTACGAGCAGTACTTC
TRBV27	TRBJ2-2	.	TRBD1	CATKGDRYTGELFF	TGTGCCACCAAAGGGGACAGATACACCGGGGAGCTGTTTTTT
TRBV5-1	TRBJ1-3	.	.	CASSLDQELRGNTIYF	TGCGCCAGCAGCTTGGATCAGGAACTAAGGGGAAACACCATATATTTT
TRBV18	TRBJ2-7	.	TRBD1	CASSRGQGPYEQYF	TGTGCCAGCTCCCGGGGACAGGGCCCCTACGAGCAGTACTTC
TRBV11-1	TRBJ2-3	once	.	CASSSDPTGTDTQYF	TGTGCCAGCAGCTCGGACCCGACTGGAACAGATACGCAGTATTTT
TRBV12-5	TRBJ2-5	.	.	CASGVPLTPRTETQYF	TGTGCTAGTGGTGTCCCTCTCACCCCCCGAACAGAGACCCAGTACTTC
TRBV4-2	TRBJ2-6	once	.	CASSQASGPSSGANVLTF	TGTGCCAGCAGCCAAGCCTCAGGGCCTTCGTCTGGGGCCAACGTCCTGACTTTC
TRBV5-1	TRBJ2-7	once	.	CASSLARGFYEQYF	TGCGCCAGCAGCTTGGCTCGGGGGTTTTACGAGCAGTACTTC
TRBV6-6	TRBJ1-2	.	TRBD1	CASSPGQAYYGYTF	TGTGCCAGCAGCCCCGGACAGGCATACTATGGCTACACCTTC
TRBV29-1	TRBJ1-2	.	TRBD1	CSVDYSAAGGIGYTF	TGCAGCGTTGATTACTCTGCGGCAGGGGGGATAGGCTACACCTTC
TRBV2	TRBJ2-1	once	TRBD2	CASSDRLAGGKQFF	TGTGCCAGCAGTGACCGACTAGCGGGAGGGAAGCAGTTCTTC
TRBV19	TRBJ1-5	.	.	CASSIWAKFNQPQHF	TGTGCCAGTAGTATATGGGCGAAGTTCAATCAGCCCCAGCATTTT
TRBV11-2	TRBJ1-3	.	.	CASSFAYQGNTIYF	TGTGCCAGCAGCTTCGCGTATCAGGGAAACACCATATATTTT